Sequencing of this T cell receptor beta chain was carried out in a study of blood T cell repertoires in COVID-19. The wider study: COVID-19 samples, acute and convalescent, were from the United States, Italy and Spain. The analysed material was cDNA or gDNA that came from T cells, B-cell-depleted T cells, or PBMCs.

J lost 8 bases, V lost 6 bases, and 11 bases had no gene match. Germline V lookup: CDR1 MNHNY, CDR2 SVGAGI (reference sequence). This CDR3 comprises 15 residues. Original methodology: Counts of nucleated cells, estimated from reference gene primer amplification, were obtained. Data came from immunoSEQ multiplex PCR; TCRdb stores just in-frame clones and leaves some out. V, J and clone size reflect that table, while D and trimming were determined from the DNA. Among some 140,000 clones listed, 75% to 80% were seen once. Sample: peripheral blood. This sequence was found in a man at least 80 years old with acute or convalescent COVID-19. V gene TRBV6-6 combines with J gene TRBJ1-4; 8 bases line up with TRBD1. The CDR3 sequence is CASSPQGAGMEKLFF. The CDR3 nucleotides are TGTGCCAGCAGCCCCCAGGGGGCAGGGATGGAAAAACTGTTTTTT.